This entry is about one T cell receptor (beta chain). The same CDR3 is also encoded by other DNA sequences in this sample. This sample is drawn from a study of blood T cell repertoires in COVID-19. Study in general: Spain, Italy and the United States supplied samples that represented acute and convalescent COVID-19.

Seattle participants joined during active infection and were tracked over time. Germline CDR1 LNHDA, CDR2 SQIVND (reference sequence). This CDR3 contains 14 residues. V was clipped by 3 bases and J by 1 base; unmatched bases: 3. The protocol was immunoSEQ multiplex PCR, while the TCRdb copy is restricted to in-frame clones and leaves out a portion. The data show about 250,000 clones, with almost 90% seen just once and under 2.5% held by the top ten. V usage is TRBV19 and J usage is TRBJ2-7, with 7 bases identical to TRBD1. This TCR was sampled from a woman aged 60-75 years with COVID-19, enrolled during active disease. Source material: peripheral blood. CDR3 region: CASSIRQGSYEQYF. For the CDR3, the DNA is TGTGCCAGTAGTATCAGACAGGGATCCTACGAGCAGTACTTC.